This T cell receptor (beta chain) was captured in a study of T-cell reconstitution after alpha-beta-depleted transplantation in children. This CDR3 spans 13 amino acids. V lost 8 bases to trimming and J lost 5 bases, with 12 bases between them. Of note for this clonotype: A single base separates this from a much larger clone, so it may be a read error.

It was with unique molecular identifiers that the TCRbeta library was prepared. TCRdb used MiXCR to reprocess the PCR reads, holding one entry per CDR3 protein. The table records about 600,000 distinct CDR3 sequences, roughly a tenth of them present only once. The sequenced sample was PBMCs from the stem cell graft donor, obtained from the stem cell graft. This TCR derives from a human donor who donated a stem cell graft to a child with acute myeloid leukemia. This rearrangement joins TRBV12-3 or TRBV12-4 to TRBJ2-2; D not certain. The CDR3 sequence: CASGPGQTGELFF. Written as DNA, the CDR3 is TGTGCCAGCGGGCCTGGTCAGACCGGGGAGCTGTTTTTT.